Included here is one T cell receptor (beta chain) sequence, with context. Authors' data handling: Amplification of reference gene primers was used by the study to estimate nucleated cell counts. The table came from immunoSEQ multiplex PCR; TCRdb's copy has only in-frame clones and leaves some out. V and J calls and clone size are copied from that table; D and trimming were computed from the DNA. Among 80,000 to 100,000 clones listed, about 80% were seen once. CDR1 MDHEN and CDR2 SYDVKM come from the germline V gene. V shed 6 bases and J 6 bases; nucleotides not matched to a gene: 6. The CDR3 length is 15 residues. The data originate from a study of blood T cell repertoires in COVID-19. Across the whole study: Acute-phase and convalescent COVID-19 samples originated in the United States, Italy and Spain. The analysed material was cDNA or gDNA that came from T cells, B-cell-depleted T cells, or PBMCs.

The sample was peripheral blood. The chain uses TRBV28 and TRBJ2-3; 13 bases map to TRBD2. The clonotype originates from a human donor in a cohort sampled during active COVID-19. The CDR3 reads CASRRTSGRGDTQYF. Here the CDR3 DNA reads TGTGCCAGCAGACGGACTAGCGGGAGAGGTGATACGCAGTATTTT.